These 3 T cell receptor beta chains share one sample of origin, sequenced in a study of regulatory T cells in long-lasting Graves disease. Time point indicated: persistent/refractory GD, antithyroid drugs over 5 years with positive TRAb. PBMC-extracted RNA yielded the TCR library. For TCR beta, libraries came from iRepertoire HTBI primers and Arm-PCR of CDR3 regions. TCRdb used MiXCR to reprocess the multiplex PCR reads, holding one entry per CDR3 protein. Found here are 300,000 to 350,000 distinct CDR3 sequences, around a fifth of them singletons; the top ten hold less than 35%. The material was peripheral blood mononuclear cells (PBMCs), obtained when the disease was refractory, from a patient treated with antithyroid drugs. The receptor source for this set is a female donor with Graves disease.

This clonotype has more than one count but fewer than ten. V and J are TRBV19 and TRBJ1-5, with D maybe TRBD1 (5 bases). With 3 bases removed from V and 2 bases from J, the gap between germline ends came to 11 bases. Germline lookup yields CDR1 LNHDA and CDR2 SQIVND (reference sequence). The CDR3 has 15 residues. CDR3 sequence reads: CASSIGGKGNQPQHF. The CDR3 coding sequence is TGTGCCAGTAGTATTGGGGGGAAGGGCAATCAGCCCCAGCATTTT.

This rearrangement joins TRBV6-1 to TRBJ2-7; 7 bases fit TRBD2. The ends lost 5 bases at V and 2 bases at J; junction bases unmatched: 3. This CDR3 contains 13 residues. Germline V gene lookup returns CDR1 MNHNS and CDR2 SASEGT. CDR3 bases: TGTGCCAGCAGTCGGGGGGTAACCTACGAGCAGTACTTC. It encodes CASSRGVTYEQYF.

This clonotype turned up a few times. The gene calls are TRBV27 and TRBJ2-1; TRBD2 agrees at 12 bases. J was trimmed by 2 bases and V by 2 bases; bases with no gene match: 4. In germline, CDR1 is MNHEY, CDR2 SMNVEV (reference sequence). The CDR3 is 17 amino acids. CDR3: CASSLRLAGGPYNEQFF. For the CDR3, the DNA is TGTGCCAGCAGTTTAAGGCTAGCGGGAGGGCCCTACAATGAGCAGTTCTTC.